The T cell receptor (beta chain) described here comes from a study of blood T cell repertoires in COVID-19. Study-level background: Samples representing acute and convalescent COVID-19 were sourced from the United States, Italy and Spain. In each case, the material was cDNA or gDNA derived from T cells, B-cell-depleted T cells, or PBMCs.

Germline lookup yields CDR1 SGHTA and CDR2 FQGNSA. V lost 6 bases, J lost 0 bases, and 11 bases stayed unmatched. CDR3 length: 16 residues. Original processing methods: Estimation of nucleated cell counts relied on the amplification of reference gene primers. Sequencing was performed with immunoSEQ multiplex PCR; in TCRdb, only in-frame clones are kept and a portion is missing. V and J calls and clone size are copied from that table; D and trimming were computed from the DNA. Found here are approximately 140,000 clones, roughly 85% of them singletons; the top ten hold less than 3.5%. V gene TRBV7-2 combines with J gene TRBJ2-7, with 7 bases fitting TRBD2. The sample comprised peripheral blood. The sequence was collected from a man aged 65 to 79 with acute or convalescent COVID-19. The CDR3 bases are TGTGCCAGCAGAGACCGGGGAGGGGCTAGCTCCTACGAGCAGTACTTC. This translates into CASRDRGGASSYEQYF.